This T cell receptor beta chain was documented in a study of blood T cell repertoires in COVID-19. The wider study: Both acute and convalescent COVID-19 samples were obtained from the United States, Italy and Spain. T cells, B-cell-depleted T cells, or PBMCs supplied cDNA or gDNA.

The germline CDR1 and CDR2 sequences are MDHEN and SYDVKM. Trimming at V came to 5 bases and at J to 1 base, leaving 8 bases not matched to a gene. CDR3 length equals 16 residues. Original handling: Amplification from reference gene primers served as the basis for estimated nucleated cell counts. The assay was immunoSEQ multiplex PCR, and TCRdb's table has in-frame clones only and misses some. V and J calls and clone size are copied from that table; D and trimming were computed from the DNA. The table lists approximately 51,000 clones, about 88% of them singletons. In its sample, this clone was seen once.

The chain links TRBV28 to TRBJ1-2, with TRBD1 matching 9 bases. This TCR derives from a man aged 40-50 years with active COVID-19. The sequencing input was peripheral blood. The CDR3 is CASSIIQGAGNYGYTF. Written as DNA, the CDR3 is TGTGCCAGCAGTATAATACAGGGGGCTGGTAACTATGGCTACACCTTC.